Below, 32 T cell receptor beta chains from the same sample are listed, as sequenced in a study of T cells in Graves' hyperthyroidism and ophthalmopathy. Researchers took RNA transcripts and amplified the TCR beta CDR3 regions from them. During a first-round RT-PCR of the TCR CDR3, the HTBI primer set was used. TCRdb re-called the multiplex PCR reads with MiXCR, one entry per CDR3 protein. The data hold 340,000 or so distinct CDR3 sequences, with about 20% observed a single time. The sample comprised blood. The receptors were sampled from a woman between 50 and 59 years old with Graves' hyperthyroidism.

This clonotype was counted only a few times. Here the CDR3 reads CAWSVYGGAKNIQYF. CDR3 DNA sequence: TGTGCCTGGAGTGTATATGGCGGAGCCAAAAACATTCAGTACTTC. The V call is TRBV30, the J call TRBJ2-4; D is unresolved. V lost 0 bases and J 0 bases, leaving 9 bases between the germline ends. Germline V gene sequence: CDR1 GTSNPN, CDR2 SVGIG (reference sequence). CDR3 length equals 15 residues.

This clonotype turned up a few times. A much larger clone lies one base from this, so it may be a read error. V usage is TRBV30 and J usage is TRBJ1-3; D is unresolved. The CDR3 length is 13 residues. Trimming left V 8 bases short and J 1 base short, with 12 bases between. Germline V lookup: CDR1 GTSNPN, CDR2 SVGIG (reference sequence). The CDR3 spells CARSGGSGNTIYF. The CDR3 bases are TGTGCCCGGTCGGGCGGGTCTGGAAACACCATATATTTT. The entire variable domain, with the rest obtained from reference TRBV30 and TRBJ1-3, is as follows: SQTIHQWPATLVQPVGSPLSLECTVEGTSNPNLYWYRQAAGRGLQLLFYSVGIGQISSEVPQNLSASRPQDRQFILSSKKLLLSDSGFYLCARSGGSGNTIYFGEGSWLTVV.

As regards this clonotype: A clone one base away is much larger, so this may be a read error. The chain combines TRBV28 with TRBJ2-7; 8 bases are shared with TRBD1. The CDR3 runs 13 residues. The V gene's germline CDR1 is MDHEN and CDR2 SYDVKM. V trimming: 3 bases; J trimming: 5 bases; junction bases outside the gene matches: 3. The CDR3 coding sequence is TGTGCCAGCAGTTTCACAGGGGGGAACGAGCAGTACGTC. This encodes CASSFTGGNEQYV.

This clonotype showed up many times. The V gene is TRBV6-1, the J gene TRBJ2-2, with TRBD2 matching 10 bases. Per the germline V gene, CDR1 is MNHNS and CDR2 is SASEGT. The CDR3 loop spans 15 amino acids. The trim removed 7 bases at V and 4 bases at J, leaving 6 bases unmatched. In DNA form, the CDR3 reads TGTGCCAGCACTTCTAGCGGGGGCTTCACCGGGGAGCTGTTTTTT. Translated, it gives CASTSSGGFTGELFF.

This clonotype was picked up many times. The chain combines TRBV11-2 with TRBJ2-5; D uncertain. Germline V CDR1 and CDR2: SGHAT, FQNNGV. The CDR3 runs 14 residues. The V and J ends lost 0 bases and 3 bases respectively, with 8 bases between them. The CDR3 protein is CASSLDFSKETQYF. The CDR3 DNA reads TGTGCCAGCAGCTTAGATTTTAGTAAAGAGACCCAGTACTTC.

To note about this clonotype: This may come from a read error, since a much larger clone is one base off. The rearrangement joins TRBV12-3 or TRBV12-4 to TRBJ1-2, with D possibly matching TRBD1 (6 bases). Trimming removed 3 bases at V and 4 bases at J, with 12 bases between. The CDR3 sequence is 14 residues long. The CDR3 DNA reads TGTGCCAGCAGTTTGGCAGGGGCTACCTATGGCTACACCTTC. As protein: CASSLAGATYGYTF.

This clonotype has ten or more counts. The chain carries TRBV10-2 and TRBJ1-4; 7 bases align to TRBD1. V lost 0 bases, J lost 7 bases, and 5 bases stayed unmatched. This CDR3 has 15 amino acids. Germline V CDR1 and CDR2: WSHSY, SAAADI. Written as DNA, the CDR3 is TGCGCCAGCAGTGAGTCGGAGGGGGCGGTTGAAAAACTGTTTTTT. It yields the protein CASSESEGAVEKLFF.

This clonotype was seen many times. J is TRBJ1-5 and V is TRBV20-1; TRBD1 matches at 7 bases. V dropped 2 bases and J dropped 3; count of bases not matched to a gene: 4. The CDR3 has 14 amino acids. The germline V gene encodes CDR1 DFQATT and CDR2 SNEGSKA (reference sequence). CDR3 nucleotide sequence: TGCAGTGCTAGATCTACAGGGGTCAATCAGCCCCAGCATTTT. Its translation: CSARSTGVNQPQHF.

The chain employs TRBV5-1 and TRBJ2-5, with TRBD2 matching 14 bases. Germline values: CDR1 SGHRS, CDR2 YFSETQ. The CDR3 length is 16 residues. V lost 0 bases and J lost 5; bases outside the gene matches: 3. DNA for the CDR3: TGCGCCAGCAGCTTGGCCCGACTAGCGGGAGGGGAGACCCAGTACTTC. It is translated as CASSLARLAGGETQYF.

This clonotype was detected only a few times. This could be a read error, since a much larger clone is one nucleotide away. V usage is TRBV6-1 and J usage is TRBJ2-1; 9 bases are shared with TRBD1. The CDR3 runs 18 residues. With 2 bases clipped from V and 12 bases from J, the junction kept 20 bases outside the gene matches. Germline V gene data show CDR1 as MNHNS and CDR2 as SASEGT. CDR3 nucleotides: TGTGCCAGCAGTGAAACCGGGACAGGGTTGGGCGGGAGTAGCGGGCAGTTCTTC. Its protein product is CASSETGTGLGGSSGQFF.

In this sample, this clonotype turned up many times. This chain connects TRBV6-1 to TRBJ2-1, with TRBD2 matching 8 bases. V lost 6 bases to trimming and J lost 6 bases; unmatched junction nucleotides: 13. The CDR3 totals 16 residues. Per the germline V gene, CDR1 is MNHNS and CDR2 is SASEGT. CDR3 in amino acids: CASREPGGAKANEQFF. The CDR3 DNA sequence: TGTGCCAGCAGGGAACCCGGGGGGGCAAAGGCCAATGAGCAGTTCTTC.

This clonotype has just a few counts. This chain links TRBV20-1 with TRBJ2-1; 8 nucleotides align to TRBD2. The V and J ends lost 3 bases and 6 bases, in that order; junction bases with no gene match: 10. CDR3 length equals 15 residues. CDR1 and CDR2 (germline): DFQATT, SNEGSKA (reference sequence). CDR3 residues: CSASVYPGGGNEQFF. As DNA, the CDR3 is TGCAGTGCTAGCGTCTATCCCGGGGGGGGCAATGAGCAGTTCTTC.

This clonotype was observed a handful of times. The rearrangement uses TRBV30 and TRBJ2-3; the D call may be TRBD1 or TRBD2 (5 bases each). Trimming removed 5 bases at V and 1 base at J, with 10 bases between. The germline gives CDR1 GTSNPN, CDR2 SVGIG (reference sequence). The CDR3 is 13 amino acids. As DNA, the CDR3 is TGTGCCTGGGGTGGGGGAGGCACAGATACGCAGTATTTT. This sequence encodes CAWGGGGTDTQYF.

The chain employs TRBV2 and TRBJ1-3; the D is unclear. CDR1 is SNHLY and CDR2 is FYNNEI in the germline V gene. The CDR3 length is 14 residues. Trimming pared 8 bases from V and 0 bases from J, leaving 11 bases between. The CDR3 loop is CASLTGSSGNTIYF. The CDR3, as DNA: TGTGCCAGCCTAACCGGTAGCTCTGGAAACACCATATATTTT.

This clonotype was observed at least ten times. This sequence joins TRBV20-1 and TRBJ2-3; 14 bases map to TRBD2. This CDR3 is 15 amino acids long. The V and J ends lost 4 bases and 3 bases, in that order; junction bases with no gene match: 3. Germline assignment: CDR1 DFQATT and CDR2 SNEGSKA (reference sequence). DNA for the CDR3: TGCAGTGCTAAGGGACTAGCGGGAGTAACAGATACGCAGTATTTT. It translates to CSAKGLAGVTDTQYF.

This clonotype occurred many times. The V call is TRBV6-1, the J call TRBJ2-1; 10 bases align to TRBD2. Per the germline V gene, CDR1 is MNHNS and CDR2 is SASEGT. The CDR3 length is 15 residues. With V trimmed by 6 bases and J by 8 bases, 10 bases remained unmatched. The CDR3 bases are TGTGCCAGCAGGAAGGGGACTAGCGTTTCGGATGAGCAGTTCTTC. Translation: CASRKGTSVSDEQFF.

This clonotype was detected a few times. The CDR3 nucleotides read TGTGCCACAGGTGGAACCACCGGGGAGCTGTTTTTT. This encodes CATGGTTGELFF. The V and J genes are TRBV24-1 and TRBJ2-2; D is ambiguous. The CDR3 runs to 12 residues. Germline V CDR1 and CDR2: KGHDR, SFDVKD. V was shortened by 10 bases and J by 4 bases, with 9 bases between the two germline ends.

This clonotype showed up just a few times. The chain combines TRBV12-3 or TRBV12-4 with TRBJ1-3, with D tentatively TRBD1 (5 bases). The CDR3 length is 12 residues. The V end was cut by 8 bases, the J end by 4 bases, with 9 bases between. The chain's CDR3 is CASGGPGNTIYF. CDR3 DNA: TGTGCCAGCGGGGGTCCCGGAAACACCATATATTTT.

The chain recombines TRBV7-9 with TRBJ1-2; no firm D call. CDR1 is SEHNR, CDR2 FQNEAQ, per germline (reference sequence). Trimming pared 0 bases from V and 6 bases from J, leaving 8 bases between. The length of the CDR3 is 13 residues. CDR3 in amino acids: CASSLAVEHGYTF. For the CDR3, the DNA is TGTGCCAGCAGCTTAGCGGTCGAGCATGGCTACACCTTC.

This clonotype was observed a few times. CDR3 sequence: CASSQQGEKGATYEQYV. The CDR3 bases are TGCGCCAGCAGCCAACAAGGGGAAAAGGGGGCCACCTACGAGCAGTACGTC. The rearrangement joins TRBV5-1 to TRBJ2-7, with 7 nucleotides matching TRBD1. The CDR3 is 17 residues long. V lost 4 bases to trimming and J lost 2 bases; unmatched junction nucleotides: 15. Per the germline V gene, CDR1 is SGHRS and CDR2 is YFSETQ.

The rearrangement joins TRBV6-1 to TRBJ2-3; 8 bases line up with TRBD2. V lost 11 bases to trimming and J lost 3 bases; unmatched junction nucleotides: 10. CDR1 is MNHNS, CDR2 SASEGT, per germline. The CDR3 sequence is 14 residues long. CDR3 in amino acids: CAGGLAGGTDTQYF. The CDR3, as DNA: TGTGCCGGCGGTCTGGCGGGGGGAACAGATACGCAGTATTTT.

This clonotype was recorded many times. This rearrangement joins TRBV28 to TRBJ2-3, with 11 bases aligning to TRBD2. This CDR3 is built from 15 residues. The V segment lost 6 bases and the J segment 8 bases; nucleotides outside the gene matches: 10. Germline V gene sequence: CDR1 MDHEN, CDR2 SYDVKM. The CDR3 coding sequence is TGTGCCAGCAGGGGGGGGGGACTAGCGGATGCTACGCAGTATTTT. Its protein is CASRGGGLADATQYF.

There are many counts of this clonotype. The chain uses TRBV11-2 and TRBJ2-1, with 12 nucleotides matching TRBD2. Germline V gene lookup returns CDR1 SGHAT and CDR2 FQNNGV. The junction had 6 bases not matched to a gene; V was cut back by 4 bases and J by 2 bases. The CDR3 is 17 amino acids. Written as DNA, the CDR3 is TGTGCCAGCAGCTCCGTGACTAGCGGGGGCGCCTACAATGAGCAGTTCTTC. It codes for CASSSVTSGGAYNEQFF.

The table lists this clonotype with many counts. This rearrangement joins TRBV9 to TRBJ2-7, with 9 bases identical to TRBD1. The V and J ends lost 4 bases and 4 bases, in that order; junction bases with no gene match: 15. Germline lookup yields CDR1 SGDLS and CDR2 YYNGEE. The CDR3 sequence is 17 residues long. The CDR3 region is CASSPRTGTGSLYEQYF. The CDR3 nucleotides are TGTGCCAGCAGCCCACGGACCGGGACAGGGAGTTTATACGAGCAGTACTTC.

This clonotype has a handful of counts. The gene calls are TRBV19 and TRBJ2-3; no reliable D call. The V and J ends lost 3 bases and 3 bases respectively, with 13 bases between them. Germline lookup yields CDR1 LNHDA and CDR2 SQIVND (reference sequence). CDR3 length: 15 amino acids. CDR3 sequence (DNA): TGTGCCAGTAGTATCTCCCAGGTGTGGACAGATACGCAGTATTTT. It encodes CASSISQVWTDTQYF.

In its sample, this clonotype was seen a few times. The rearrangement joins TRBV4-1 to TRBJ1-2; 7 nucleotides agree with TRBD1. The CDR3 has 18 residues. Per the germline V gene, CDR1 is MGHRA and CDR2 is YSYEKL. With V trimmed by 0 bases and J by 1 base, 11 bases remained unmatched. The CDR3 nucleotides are TGCGCCAGCAGCCAAGATCGGTATGGGGACAGAGTTAACTATGGCTACACCTTC. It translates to CASSQDRYGDRVNYGYTF.

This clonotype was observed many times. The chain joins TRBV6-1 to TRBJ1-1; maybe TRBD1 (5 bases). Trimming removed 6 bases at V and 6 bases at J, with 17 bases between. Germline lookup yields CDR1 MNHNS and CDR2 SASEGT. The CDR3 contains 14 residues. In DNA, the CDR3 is TGTGCCAGCAGCAAAGACTCCCAAGGGGCTGAAGCTTTCTTT. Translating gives CASSKDSQGAEAFF.

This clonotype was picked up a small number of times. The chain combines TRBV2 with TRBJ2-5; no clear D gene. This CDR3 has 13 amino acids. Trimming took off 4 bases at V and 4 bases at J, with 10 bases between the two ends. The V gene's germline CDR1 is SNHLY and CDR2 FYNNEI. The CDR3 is CASSGAFGETQYF. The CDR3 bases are TGTGCCAGCAGTGGGGCGTTTGGAGAGACCCAGTACTTC.

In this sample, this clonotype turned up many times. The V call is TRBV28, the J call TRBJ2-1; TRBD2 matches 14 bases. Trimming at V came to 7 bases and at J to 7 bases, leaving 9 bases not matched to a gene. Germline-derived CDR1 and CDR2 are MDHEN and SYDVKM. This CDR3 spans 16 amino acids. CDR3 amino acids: CASNFIGTSGRNEQFF. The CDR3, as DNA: TGTGCCAGCAACTTCATCGGGACTAGCGGGAGAAATGAGCAGTTCTTC.

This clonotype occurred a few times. CDR3 amino acids: CASSSGSTYEQYV. The CDR3, as DNA: TGTGCCAGCTCTTCAGGGAGTACCTACGAGCAGTACGTC. The chain combines TRBV18 with TRBJ2-7; D tentatively fits TRBD1 or TRBD2 (5 bases each). The germline gives CDR1 KGHSH, CDR2 LQKENI. The CDR3 has 13 residues. V lost 6 bases, J lost 2 bases, and 11 bases lay in between.

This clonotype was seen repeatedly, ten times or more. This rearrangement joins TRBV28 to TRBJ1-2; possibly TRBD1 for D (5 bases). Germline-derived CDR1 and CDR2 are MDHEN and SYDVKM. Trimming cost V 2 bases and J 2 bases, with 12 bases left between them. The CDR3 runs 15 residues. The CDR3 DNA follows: TGTGCCAGCAGTTTACGGGGGTCGACAAACTATGGCTACACCTTC. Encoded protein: CASSLRGSTNYGYTF.

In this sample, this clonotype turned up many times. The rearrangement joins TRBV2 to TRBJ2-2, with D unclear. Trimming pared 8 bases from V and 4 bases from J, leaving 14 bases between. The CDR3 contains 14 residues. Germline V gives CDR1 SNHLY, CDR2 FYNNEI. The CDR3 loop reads CASAAKGSTGELFF. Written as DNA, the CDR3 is TGTGCCAGCGCCGCAAAGGGAAGCACCGGGGAGCTGTTTTTT.